This passage covers 8 T cell receptor beta chains from one sample sequenced in a study of OX40 agonist ivuxolimab in advanced cancers. Here immunoSEQ multiplex PCR was the method, and the copy in TCRdb shows in-frame clones only, minus some. The sample has 71,000 or so clones; roughly 77% are singletons. The sequences come from CD4+ or CD8+ T cells sorted from blood, collected in a trial of the OX40 agonist ivuxolimab. Receptors were obtained from an adult with an advanced solid tumor such as melanoma, head and neck, liver or kidney cancer.

The V and J genes are TRBV19 and TRBJ2-2; 8 bases line up with TRBD1. Per germline, CDR1 LNHDA and CDR2 SQIVND (reference sequence). The CDR3 consists of 13 residues. Trimming at V came to 7 bases and at J to 10 bases, leaving 8 bases not matched to a gene. Here the CDR3 reads CASTNRGVVELFF. The CDR3 DNA reads TGTGCCAGTACCAACAGGGGGGTCGTGGAGCTGTTTTTT.

The chain is built from TRBV29-1 and TRBJ2-5; the D gene is possibly TRBD2 (7 bases). The germline CDR1 and CDR2 sequences are SQVTM and ANQGSEA. The CDR3 is 15 residues long. Trimming removed 0 bases at V and 2 bases at J, with 13 bases between. The CDR3 nucleotides read TGCAGCGTTGAAGATATCGGGGGGCGGCAAGAGACCCAGTACTTC. Its protein is CSVEDIGGRQETQYF.

The rearrangement uses TRBV27 and TRBJ1-4; a weak D match, TRBD1 (6 bases). The V gene's germline CDR1 is MNHEY and CDR2 SMNVEV (reference sequence). This CDR3 is 14 amino acids long. Trimming took 2 bases from V and 2 from J, leaving 6 bases between them. The CDR3 nucleotides read TGTGCCAGCAGTTTACAGGGGACTAATGAAAAACTGTTTTTT. As protein: CASSLQGTNEKLFF.

This chain joins TRBV9 and TRBJ2-3, with D possibly being TRBD1 (6 bases). Germline CDR1 SGDLS, CDR2 YYNGEE. V was shortened by 4 bases and J by 6 bases, with 15 bases between the two germline ends. The CDR3 length is 14 residues. The CDR3 protein is CASSTRQERDTQYF. In DNA, the CDR3 is TGTGCCAGCAGCACTCGACAGGAAAGGGATACGCAGTATTTT.

The chain is built from TRBV7-3 and TRBJ2-7; possible D gene TRBD1, 6 bases. Germline V gene sequence: CDR1 SGHTA, CDR2 FQGTGA. This CDR3 region has 15 residues. V lost 5 bases to trimming and J lost 1 base, with 15 bases between them. For the CDR3, the DNA is TGTGCCAGCAGCCCTCACCAGGGGCCATCCTACGAGCAGTACTTC. Translating gives CASSPHQGPSYEQYF.

This chain uses TRBV5-1 with TRBJ1-1; TRBD1 is a possible D gene (6 bases). Trimming left V 4 bases short and J 4 bases short, with 14 bases between. This CDR3 comprises 14 residues. Germline CDR1 is SGHRS and CDR2 is YFSETQ. The CDR3 reads CASSPGEGGTEAFF. CDR3 in DNA: TGCGCCAGCAGCCCCGGGGAGGGGGGCACTGAAGCTTTCTTT.

The CDR3 coding sequence is TGTGCCTACAGGGCGGGCAATCAGCCCCAGCATTTT. Its protein is CAYRAGNQPQHF. The chain employs TRBV27 and TRBJ1-5; D is perhaps TRBD1 (6 bases). The CDR3 loop spans 12 amino acids. V was shortened by 11 bases and J by 2 bases, with 10 bases between the two germline ends. Germline CDR1 reads MNHEY; CDR2 reads SMNVEV (reference sequence).

The V gene is TRBV28, the J gene TRBJ1-2, with 9 bases that match TRBD1. This CDR3 is built from 14 residues. Germline values: CDR1 MDHEN, CDR2 SYDVKM. Trimming cost V 8 bases and J 5 bases; bases outside gene matches: 9. The chain's CDR3 is CASALEGTGYGYTF. The CDR3, as DNA: TGTGCCAGCGCTCTGGAGGGGACAGGGTATGGCTACACCTTC.